This T cell receptor (beta chain) originates from a study of T cells in women clearing cervical HPV infection. Study findings and constraints: TRBV6-7 relative abundance averaged roughly 0.1% in cases and around 0.17% in controls.

With respect to this clone: The antigen is not known. From the germline J gene comes the end of the CDR3, since the read stops 3 residues before it.

The assay was immunoSEQ multiplex PCR, and TCRdb's table has in-frame clones only and misses some. The sample includes tens of thousands of clones. The CDR3 contains 16 residues. The V and J ends lost 6 bases and 0 bases, in that order; junction bases with no gene match: 7. Sequenced material: blood buffy coat. This receptor was obtained from a woman aged 18 to 75 with a cervical HPV16 infection that either progressed to CIN3+ or cleared (not recorded which). The chain joins TRBV6-7 to TRBJ2-2, with TRBD2 matching 7 bases. TRBV6-7 qualifies as an ORF whose function is uncertain. CDR3 protein: CASSAGDPANTGELFF. Partial CDR3 DNA: TGTGCCAGCAGCGCGGGGGACCCCGCGAACACCGGGGAG.